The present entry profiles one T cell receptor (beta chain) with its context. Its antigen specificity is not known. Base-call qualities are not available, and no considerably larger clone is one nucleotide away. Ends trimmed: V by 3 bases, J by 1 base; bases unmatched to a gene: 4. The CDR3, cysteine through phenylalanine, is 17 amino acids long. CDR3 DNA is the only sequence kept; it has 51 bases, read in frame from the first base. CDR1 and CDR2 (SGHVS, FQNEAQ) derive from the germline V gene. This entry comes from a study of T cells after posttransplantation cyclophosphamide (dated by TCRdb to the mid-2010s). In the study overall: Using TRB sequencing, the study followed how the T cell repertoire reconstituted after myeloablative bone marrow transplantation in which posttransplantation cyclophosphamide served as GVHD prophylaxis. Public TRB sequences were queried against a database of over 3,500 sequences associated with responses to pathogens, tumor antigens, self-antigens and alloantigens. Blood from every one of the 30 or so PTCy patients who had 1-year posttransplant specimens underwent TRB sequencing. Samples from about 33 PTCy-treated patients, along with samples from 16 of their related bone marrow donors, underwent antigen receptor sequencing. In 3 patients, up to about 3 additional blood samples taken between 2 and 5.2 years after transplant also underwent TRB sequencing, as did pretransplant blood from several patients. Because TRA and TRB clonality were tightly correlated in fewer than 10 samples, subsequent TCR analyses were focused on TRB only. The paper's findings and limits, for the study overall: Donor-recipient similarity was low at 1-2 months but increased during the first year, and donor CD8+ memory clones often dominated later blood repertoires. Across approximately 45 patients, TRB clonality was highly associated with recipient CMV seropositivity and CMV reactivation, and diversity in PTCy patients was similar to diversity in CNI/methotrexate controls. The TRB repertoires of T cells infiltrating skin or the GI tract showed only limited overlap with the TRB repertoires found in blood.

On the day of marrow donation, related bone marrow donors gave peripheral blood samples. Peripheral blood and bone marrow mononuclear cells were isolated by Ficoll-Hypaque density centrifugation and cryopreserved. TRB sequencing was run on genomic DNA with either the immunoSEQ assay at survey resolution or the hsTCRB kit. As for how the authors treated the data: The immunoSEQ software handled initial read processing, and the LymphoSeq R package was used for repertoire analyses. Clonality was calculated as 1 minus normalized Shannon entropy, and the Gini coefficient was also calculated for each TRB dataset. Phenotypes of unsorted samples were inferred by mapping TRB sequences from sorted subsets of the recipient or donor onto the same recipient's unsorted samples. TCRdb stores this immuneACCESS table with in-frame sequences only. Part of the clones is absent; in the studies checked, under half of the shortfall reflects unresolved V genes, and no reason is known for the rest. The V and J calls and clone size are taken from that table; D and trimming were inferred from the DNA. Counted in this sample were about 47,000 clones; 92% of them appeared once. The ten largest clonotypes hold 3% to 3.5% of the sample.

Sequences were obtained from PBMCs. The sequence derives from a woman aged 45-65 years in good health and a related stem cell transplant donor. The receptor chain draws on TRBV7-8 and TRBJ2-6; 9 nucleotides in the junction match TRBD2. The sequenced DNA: TGTGCCAGCAGCTTTAGCGGGGGCCGTTCTGGGGCCAACGTCCTGACTTTC. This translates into CASSFSGGRSGANVLTF.